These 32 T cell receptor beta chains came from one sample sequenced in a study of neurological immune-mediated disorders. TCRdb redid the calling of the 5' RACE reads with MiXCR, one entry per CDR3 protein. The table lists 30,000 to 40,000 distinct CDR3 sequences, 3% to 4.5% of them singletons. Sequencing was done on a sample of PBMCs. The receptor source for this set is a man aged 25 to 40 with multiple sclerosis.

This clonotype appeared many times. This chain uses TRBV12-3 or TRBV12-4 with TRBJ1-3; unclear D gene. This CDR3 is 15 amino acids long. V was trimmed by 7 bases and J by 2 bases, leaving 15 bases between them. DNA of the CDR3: TGTGCCAGCATCCCTCTTCGGGTAACTGGAAACACCATATATTTT. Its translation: CASIPLRVTGNTIYF.

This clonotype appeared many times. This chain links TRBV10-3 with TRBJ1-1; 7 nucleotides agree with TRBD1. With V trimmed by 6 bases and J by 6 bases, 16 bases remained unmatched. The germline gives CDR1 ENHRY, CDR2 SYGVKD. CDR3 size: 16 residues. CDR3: CAISPNRGPKASEAFF. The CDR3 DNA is TGTGCCATCAGCCCTAACAGGGGCCCCAAGGCGTCTGAAGCTTTCTTT.

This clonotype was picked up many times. This chain's CDR3 is CATSRGASSDTQYF. CDR3 coding DNA: TGTGCCACCAGCAGAGGGGCTAGCTCAGATACGCAGTATTTT. The chain joins TRBV15 to TRBJ2-3; maybe TRBD2 (5 bases). Germline CDR1 and CDR2: LNHNV and YYDKDF (reference sequence). Trimming took 1 base from V and 4 from J, leaving 9 bases between them. This CDR3 is 14 amino acids long. The complete variable domain, with remaining parts taken from reference TRBV15 and TRBJ2-3, reads DAMVIQNPRYQVTQFGKPVTLSCSQTLNHNVMYWYQQKSSQAPKLLFHYYDKDFNNEADTPDNFQSRRPNTSFCFLDIRSPGLGDTAMYLCATSRGASSDTQYFGPGTRLTVL.

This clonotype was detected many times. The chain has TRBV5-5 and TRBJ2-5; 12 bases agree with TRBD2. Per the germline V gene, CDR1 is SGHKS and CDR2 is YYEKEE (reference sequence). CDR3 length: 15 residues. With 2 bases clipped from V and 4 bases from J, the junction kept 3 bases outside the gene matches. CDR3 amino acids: CASSFLAGGRETQYF. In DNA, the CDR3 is TGTGCCAGCAGCTTTCTAGCGGGGGGGCGAGAGACCCAGTACTTC.

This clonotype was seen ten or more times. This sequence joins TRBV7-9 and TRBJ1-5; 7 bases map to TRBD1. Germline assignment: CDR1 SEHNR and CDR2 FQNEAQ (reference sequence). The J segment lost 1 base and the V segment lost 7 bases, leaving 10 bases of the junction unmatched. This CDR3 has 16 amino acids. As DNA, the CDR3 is TGTGCCAGCACATCCTCAGGGGGTCACAGCAATCAGCCCCAGCATTTT. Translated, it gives CASTSSGGHSNQPQHF.

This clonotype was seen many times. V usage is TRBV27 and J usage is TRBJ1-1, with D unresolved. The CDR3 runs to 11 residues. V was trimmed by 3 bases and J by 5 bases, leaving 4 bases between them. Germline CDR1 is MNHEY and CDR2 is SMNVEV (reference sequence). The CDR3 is CASSFGTEAFF. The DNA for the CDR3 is TGTGCCAGCAGTTTCGGAACTGAAGCTTTCTTT.

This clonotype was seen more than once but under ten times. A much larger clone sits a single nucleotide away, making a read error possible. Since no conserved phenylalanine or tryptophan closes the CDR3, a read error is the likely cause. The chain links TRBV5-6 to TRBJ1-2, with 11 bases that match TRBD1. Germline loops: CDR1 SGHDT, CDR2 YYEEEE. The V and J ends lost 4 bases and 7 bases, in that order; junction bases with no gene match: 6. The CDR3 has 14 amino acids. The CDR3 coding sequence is TGTGCCAGCAGCCAAGGACAGGGGGCTCGTGGCTACACCTGC. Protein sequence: CASSQGQGARGYTC.

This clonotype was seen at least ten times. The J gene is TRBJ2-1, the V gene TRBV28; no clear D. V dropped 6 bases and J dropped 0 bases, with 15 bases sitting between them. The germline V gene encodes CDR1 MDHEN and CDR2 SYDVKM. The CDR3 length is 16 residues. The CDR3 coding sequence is TGTGCCAGCAGGCGAGGTCACCAGAGCTCCTACAATGAGCAGTTCTTC. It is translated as CASRRGHQSSYNEQFF.

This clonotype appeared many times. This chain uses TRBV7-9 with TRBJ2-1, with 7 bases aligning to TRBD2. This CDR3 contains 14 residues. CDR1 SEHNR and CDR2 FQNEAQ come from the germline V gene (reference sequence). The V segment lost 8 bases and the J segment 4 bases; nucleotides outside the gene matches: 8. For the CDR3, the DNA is TGTGCCAGCGAGTGGGGGGGAGTGTACAATGAGCAGTTCTTC. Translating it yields CASEWGGVYNEQFF.

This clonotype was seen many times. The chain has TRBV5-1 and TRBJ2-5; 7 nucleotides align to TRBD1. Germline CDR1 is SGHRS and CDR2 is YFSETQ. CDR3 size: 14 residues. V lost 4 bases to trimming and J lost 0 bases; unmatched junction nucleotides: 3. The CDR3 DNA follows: TGCGCCAGCAGCCGAACAGGGGACCAAGAGACCCAGTACTTC. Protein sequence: CASSRTGDQETQYF.

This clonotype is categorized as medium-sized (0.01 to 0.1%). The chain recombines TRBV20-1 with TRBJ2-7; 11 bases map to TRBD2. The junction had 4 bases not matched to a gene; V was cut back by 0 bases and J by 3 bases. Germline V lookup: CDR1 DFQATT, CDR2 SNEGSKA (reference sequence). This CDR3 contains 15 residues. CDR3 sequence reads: CSARDIAGGHYEQYF. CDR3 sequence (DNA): TGCAGTGCTAGAGATATAGCGGGGGGGCACTACGAGCAGTACTTC.

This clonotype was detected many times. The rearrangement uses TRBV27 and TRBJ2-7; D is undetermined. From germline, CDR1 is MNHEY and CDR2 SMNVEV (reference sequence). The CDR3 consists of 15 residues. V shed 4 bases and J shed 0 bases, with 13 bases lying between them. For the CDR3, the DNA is TGTGCCAGCAGTTCCACTTCTAGATACTCCTACGAGCAGTACTTC. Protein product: CASSSTSRYSYEQYF.

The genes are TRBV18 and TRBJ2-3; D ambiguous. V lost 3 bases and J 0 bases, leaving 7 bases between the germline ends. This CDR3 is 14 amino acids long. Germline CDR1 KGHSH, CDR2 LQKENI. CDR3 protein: CASSPGSSTDTQYF. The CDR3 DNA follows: TGTGCCAGCTCACCCGGCAGCAGCACAGATACGCAGTATTTT.

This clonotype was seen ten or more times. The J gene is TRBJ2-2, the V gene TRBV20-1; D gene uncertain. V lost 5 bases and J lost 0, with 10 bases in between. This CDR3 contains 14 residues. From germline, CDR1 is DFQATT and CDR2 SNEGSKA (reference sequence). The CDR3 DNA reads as TGCAGTGCTTACGGTGACGCGAACACCGGGGAGCTGTTTTTT. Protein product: CSAYGDANTGELFF.

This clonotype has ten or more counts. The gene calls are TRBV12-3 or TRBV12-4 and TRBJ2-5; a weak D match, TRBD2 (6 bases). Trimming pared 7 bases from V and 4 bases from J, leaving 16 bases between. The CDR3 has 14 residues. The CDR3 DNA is TGTGCCAGCACCTGGGCGGGGATTTTAGAGACCCAGTACTTC. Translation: CASTWAGILETQYF.

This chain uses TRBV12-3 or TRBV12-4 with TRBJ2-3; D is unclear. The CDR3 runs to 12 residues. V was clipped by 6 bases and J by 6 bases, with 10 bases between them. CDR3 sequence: CASSPGWDTQYF. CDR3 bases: TGTGCCAGCAGCCCTGGGTGGGATACGCAGTATTTT.

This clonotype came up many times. The DNA for the CDR3 is TGTGCCAGCAGCCAAGGGTTGCCTGGGGTCACTGAAGCTTTCTTT. Translated, it gives CASSQGLPGVTEAFF. The chain joins TRBV3-1 to TRBJ1-1; D unresolved. Germline loops: CDR1 LGHDT, CDR2 YNNKEL (reference sequence). This CDR3 comprises 15 residues. Trimming pared 1 base from V and 4 bases from J, leaving 13 bases between.

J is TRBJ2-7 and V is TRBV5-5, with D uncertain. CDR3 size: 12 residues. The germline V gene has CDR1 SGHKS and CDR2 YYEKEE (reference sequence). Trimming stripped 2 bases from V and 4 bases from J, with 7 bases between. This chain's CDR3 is CASSFSHYEQYF. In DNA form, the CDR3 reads TGTGCCAGCAGCTTCTCACATTACGAGCAGTACTTC. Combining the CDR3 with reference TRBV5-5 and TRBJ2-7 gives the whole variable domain DAGVTQSPTHLIKTRGQQVTLRCSPISGHKSVSWYQQVLGQGPQFIFQYYEKEERGRGNFPDRFSARQFPNYSSELNVNALLLGDSALYLCASSFSHYEQYFGPGTRLTVT.

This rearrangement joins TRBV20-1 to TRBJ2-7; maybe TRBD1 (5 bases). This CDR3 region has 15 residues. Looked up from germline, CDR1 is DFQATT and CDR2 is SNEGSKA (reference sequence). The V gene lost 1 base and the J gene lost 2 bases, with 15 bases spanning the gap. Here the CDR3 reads CSARVLQGTPYEQYF. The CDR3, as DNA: TGCAGTGCTAGAGTTTTGCAGGGAACCCCCTACGAGCAGTACTTC.

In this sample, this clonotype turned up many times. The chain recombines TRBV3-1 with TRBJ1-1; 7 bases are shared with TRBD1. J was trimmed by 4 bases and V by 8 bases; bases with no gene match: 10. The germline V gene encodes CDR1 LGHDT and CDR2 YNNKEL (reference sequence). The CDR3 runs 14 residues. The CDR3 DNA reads TGTGCCAGCTCAGGGGGGTGGGGGAGCACTGAAGCTTTCTTT. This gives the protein CASSGGWGSTEAFF.

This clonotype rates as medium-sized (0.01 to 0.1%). The CDR3 sequence: CASSQASWGTEAFF. CDR3 bases: TGTGCCAGCAGCCAAGCCTCTTGGGGCACTGAAGCTTTCTTT. The V call is TRBV3-1, the J call TRBJ1-1, with D hard to call. Germline V lookup: CDR1 LGHDT, CDR2 YNNKEL (reference sequence). Trimming removed 1 base at V and 4 bases at J, with 10 bases between. The CDR3 covers 14 residues. The entire variable domain, with the rest obtained from reference TRBV3-1 and TRBJ1-1, is as follows: DTAVSQTPKYLVTQMGNDKSIKCEQNLGHDTMYWYKQDSKKFLKIMFSYNNKELIINETVPNRFSPKSPDKAHLNLHINSLELGDSAVYFCASSQASWGTEAFFGQGTRLTVV.

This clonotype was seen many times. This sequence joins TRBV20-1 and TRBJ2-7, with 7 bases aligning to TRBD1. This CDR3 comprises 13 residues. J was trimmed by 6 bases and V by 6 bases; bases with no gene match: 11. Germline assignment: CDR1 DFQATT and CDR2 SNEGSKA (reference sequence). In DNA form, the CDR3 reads TGCAGTGCCCCGACAGGGATCTCCGGCGAGCAGTACTTC. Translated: CSAPTGISGEQYF.

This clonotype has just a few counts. The CDR3 DNA reads TGTGCCAGCAGTTCTCCGGCTAGATACTACGAGCAGTACTTC. It encodes CASSSPARYYEQYF. This rearrangement joins TRBV12-3 or TRBV12-4 to TRBJ2-7; D unclear. Trimming stripped 4 bases from V and 3 bases from J, with 13 bases between. This CDR3 region has 14 residues.

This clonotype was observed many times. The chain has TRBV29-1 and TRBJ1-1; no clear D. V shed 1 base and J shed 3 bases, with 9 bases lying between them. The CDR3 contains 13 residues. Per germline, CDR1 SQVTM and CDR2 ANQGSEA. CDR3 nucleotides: TGCAGCGTTGAAGCCCTGGCATACACTGAAGCTTTCTTT. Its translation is CSVEALAYTEAFF.

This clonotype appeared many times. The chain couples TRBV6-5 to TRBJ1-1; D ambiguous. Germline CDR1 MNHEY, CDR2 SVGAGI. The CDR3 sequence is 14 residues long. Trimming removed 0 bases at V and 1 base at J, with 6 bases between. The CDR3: CASSYSYGNTEAFF. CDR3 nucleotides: TGTGCCAGCAGTTACTCGTACGGGAACACTGAAGCTTTCTTT.

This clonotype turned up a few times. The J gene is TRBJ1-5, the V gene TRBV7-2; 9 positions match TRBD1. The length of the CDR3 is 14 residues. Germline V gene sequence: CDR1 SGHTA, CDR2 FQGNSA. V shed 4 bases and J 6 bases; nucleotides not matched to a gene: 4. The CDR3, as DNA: TGTGCCAGCAGCTCGGGGGACAGGGCTCAGCCCCAGCATTTT. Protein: CASSSGDRAQPQHF.

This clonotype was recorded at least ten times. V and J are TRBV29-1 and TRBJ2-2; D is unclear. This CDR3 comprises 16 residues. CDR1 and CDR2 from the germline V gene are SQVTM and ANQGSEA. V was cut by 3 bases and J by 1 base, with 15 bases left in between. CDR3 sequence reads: CSVEFGWQKNTGELFF. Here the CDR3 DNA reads TGCAGCGTTGAGTTCGGTTGGCAGAAGAACACCGGGGAGCTGTTTTTT.

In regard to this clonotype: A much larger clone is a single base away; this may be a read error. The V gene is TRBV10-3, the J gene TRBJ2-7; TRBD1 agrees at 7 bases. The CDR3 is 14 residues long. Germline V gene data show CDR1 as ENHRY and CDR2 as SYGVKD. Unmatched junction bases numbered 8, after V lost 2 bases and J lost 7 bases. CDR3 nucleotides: TGTGCCATCAGTGAGGAGACAGGGCTTAAAGAGCAGTACTTC. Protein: CAISEETGLKEQYF.

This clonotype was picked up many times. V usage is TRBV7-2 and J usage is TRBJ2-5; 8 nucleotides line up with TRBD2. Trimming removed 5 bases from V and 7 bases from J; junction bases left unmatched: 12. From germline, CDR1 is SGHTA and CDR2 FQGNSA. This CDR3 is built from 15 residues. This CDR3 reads CASSDSGGQSMTQYF. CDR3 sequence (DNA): TGTGCCAGCAGCGACAGCGGGGGCCAATCAATGACCCAGTACTTC.

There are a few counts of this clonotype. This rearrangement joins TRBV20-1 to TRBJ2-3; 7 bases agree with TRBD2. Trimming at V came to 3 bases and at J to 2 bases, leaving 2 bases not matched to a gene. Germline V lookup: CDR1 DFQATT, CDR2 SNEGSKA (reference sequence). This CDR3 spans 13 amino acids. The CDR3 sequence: CSARRGITDTQYF. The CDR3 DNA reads TGCAGTGCTAGGCGGGGGATCACAGATACGCAGTATTTT.

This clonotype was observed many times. CDR3 bases: TGCAGTGCCTACACCGACGGAGAGCGTGAAAAACTGTTTTTT. The encoded protein is CSAYTDGEREKLFF. V usage is TRBV20-1 and J usage is TRBJ1-4; D is ambiguous. This CDR3 is 14 amino acids long. Germline V gene lookup returns CDR1 DFQATT and CDR2 SNEGSKA (reference sequence). With 6 bases removed from V and 7 bases from J, the gap between germline ends came to 18 bases.

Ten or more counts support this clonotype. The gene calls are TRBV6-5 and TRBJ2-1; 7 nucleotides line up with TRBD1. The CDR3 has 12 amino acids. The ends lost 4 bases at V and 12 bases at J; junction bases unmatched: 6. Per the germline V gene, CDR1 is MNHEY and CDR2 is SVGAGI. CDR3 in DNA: TGTGCCAGCAGTTTAATACAGGGGCGGCAGTTCTTC. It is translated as CASSLIQGRQFF.